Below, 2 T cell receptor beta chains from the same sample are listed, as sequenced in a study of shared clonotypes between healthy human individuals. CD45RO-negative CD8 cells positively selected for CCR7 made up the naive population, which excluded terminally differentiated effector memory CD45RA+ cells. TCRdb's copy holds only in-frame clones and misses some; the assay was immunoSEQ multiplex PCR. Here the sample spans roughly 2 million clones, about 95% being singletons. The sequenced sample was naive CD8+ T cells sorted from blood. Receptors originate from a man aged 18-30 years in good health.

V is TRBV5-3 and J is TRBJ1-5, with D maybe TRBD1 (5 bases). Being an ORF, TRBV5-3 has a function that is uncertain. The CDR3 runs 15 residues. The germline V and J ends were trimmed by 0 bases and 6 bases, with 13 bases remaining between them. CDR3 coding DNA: TGTGCCAGAAGCTTGGAAGGGGAACGGGGTCAGCCCCAGCATTTT. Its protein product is CARSLEGERGQPQHF.

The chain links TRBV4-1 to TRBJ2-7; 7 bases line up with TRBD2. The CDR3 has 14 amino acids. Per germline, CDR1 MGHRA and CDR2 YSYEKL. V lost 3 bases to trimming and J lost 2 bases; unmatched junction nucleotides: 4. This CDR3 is CASSQSSGTYEQYF. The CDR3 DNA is TGCGCCAGCAGCCAGTCTAGCGGAACCTACGAGCAGTACTTC.